The sample holds a few counts of the clone carrying this T cell receptor beta chain. The target antigen is unknown. The CDR3 contains 14 residues. Deletions cut 3 bases from V and 3 bases from J, with 11 bases between. Germline V gives CDR1 SGHAT, CDR2 FQNNGV. The data stem from a study of cytomegalovirus exposure and HLA in healthy donors. Study-wide results and limits: In a later analysis, TCR beta V- and J-gene trimming was associated with a missense DCLRE1C variant. Earlier analysis looked at TCR beta V segments, and most were productive about 90% or about 30% of the time. Fewer N-insertions (relative to the roughly 700-donor mean) were reportedly seen in an Asian-associated ancestry cluster in a later analysis. Reports credit the classifier with highly specific, highly sensitive diagnosis of cytomegalovirus status.

Primers for the PCR totalled 60 Vbeta and 13 Jbeta. TCRdb keeps only in-frame clones here, not all; method: immunoSEQ multiplex PCR. The table has approximately 170,000 clones, around 78% seen once. The chain uses TRBV11-2 and TRBJ2-5, with D possibly matching TRBD1 (5 bases). Specimen: PBMCs. The sequence was collected from a man aged 35-49 years in good health and CMV-seronegative. The CDR3 DNA is TGTGCCAGCAGCTTCAGACAGATCGAAGAGACCCAGTACTTC. This encodes CASSFRQIEETQYF.